These 6 T cell receptor beta chains were all obtained from the same sample, sequenced in a study of cytomegalovirus exposure and HLA in healthy donors. PCR was performed using 60 Vbeta and 13 Jbeta primers. TCRdb's copy holds only in-frame clones and misses some; the assay was immunoSEQ multiplex PCR. Counted here are roughly 160,000 clones, around 88% occurring once; the ten biggest clones make up 0.85%. The sequencing input was PBMCs. These receptors came from a woman in her twenties or thirties in good health and CMV-seronegative.

The CDR3 coding sequence is TGCGCCAGCAGCCAAGACGTGACAGGGTCTCTAGATTATGGCTACACCTTC. Protein product: CASSQDVTGSLDYGYTF. This chain joins TRBV4-3 and TRBJ1-2, with 7 bases aligning to TRBD1. CDR1 LGHNA and CDR2 YSLEER come from the germline V gene. This CDR3 region has 17 residues. The V and J ends lost 0 bases and 5 bases, in that order; junction bases with no gene match: 12.

V gene TRBV10-3 combines with J gene TRBJ2-2; possibly TRBD2 for D (6 bases). V was shortened by 2 bases and J by 3 bases, with 7 bases between the two germline ends. The length of the CDR3 is 14 residues. Looked up from germline, CDR1 is ENHRY and CDR2 is SYGVKD. CDR3 nucleotides: TGTGCCATCAGTGAGGGGGGGTACACCGGGGAGCTGTTTTTT. The encoded protein is CAISEGGYTGELFF.

In nucleotides, the CDR3 is TGTGCCAGCAGCTCAGACAGGGTCGAGCAGTACTTC. This sequence encodes CASSSDRVEQYF. V and J are TRBV7-9 and TRBJ2-7; 7 nucleotides line up with TRBD1. CDR1 and CDR2 from the germline V gene are SEHNR and FQNEAQ (reference sequence). This CDR3 spans 12 amino acids. The ends lost 4 bases at V and 6 bases at J; junction bases unmatched: 3.

This rearrangement joins TRBV13 to TRBJ2-7; 12 nucleotides align to TRBD2. The ends lost 5 bases at V and 5 bases at J; junction bases unmatched: 16. The germline V gene has CDR1 PRHDT and CDR2 FYEKMQ (reference sequence). The CDR3 contains 18 residues. CDR3: CASSLRSSGRAKFHEQYF. In DNA form, the CDR3 reads TGTGCCAGCAGCCTGAGATCTAGCGGGAGGGCCAAGTTCCACGAGCAGTACTTC.

This chain joins TRBV7-2 and TRBJ2-3, with TRBD2 identical over 9 bases. This CDR3 region has 14 residues. V shed 10 bases, J shed 2 bases, and the junction held 7 bases outside the gene matches. Looked up from germline, CDR1 is SGHTA and CDR2 is FQGNSA. CDR3 sequence (DNA): TGTGCCAACGAGCGGGAGGCGACCACAGATACGCAGTATTTT. Protein product: CANEREATTDTQYF.

This chain uses TRBV5-1 with TRBJ2-2; the match to TRBD1 covers 8 bases. The CDR3 sequence is 15 residues long. The J segment lost 5 bases and the V segment lost 7 bases, leaving 10 bases of the junction unmatched. In germline, CDR1 is SGHRS, CDR2 YFSETQ. CDR3 in DNA: TGCGCCAGCGGGGCCTCGGACAGGGCGACCGGGGAGCTGTTTTTT. This translates into CASGASDRATGELFF.